A single count supports the clone carrying this TCR beta chain. Its antigen remains unknown. These data come from a study of blood T cells in healthy people across ages. Study results and caveats: It was held that diversity estimates obtained from one million T cells represented underestimates. Whereas aged donors had fewer naive CD4+ cells, long-lived donors had more of them and higher diversity.

Alongside a J-beta primer mix, a sample-barcoded 5' primer served in a second PCR lasting about 7 to 12 cycles. Tags on each cDNA molecule came from a template-switch adaptor with 12 random nucleotides. Every sample produced at least 2.5 million CDR3-containing paired-end reads. TCRdb re-called the 5' RACE reads through MiXCR, storing one row per CDR3 protein. The sample has roughly 2 million distinct CDR3 sequences, roughly 52% seen once. Germline CDR1 is SGHAT and CDR2 is FQNNGV. The CDR3 runs 14 residues. Trimming stripped 6 bases from V and 13 bases from J, with 22 bases between. The chain has TRBV11-2 and TRBJ2-4; D tentatively reads TRBD1 or TRBD2 (5 bases each). This clonotype was obtained from a woman aged 40-49 years in good health. Sequencing was performed on blood. The CDR3 reads CASRKPGRLLEQYF. The CDR3 region has the DNA TGTGCCAGCAGGAAACCGGGACGGCTTTTGGAGCAGTACTTC. The full variable domain, completed using reference TRBV11-2 and TRBJ2-4, is EAGVAQSPRYKIIEKRQSVAFWCNPISGHATLYWYQQILGQGPKLLIQFQNNGVVDDSQLPKDRFSAERLKGVDSTLKIQPAKLEDSAVYLCASRKPGRLLEQYFGAGTRLSVL.